The 7 T cell receptor beta chains reported below all come from one sample, sequenced in a study of cytomegalovirus exposure and HLA in healthy donors. 13 Jbeta primers and 60 Vbeta primers were used for the PCR. Assay used: immunoSEQ multiplex PCR; TCRdb lists only in-frame clones, some missing. The sample lists 150,000 or so clones, around 78% seen once, with around 1.5% in the top ten. Sequencing input: PBMCs. The receptors come from a man between 35 and 55 years old in good health and CMV-seronegative.

The chain is built from TRBV5-1 and TRBJ2-5; 10 bases align to TRBD1. Trimming cost V 4 bases and J 5 bases; bases outside gene matches: 5. The germline V gene has CDR1 SGHRS and CDR2 YFSETQ. This CDR3 has 14 residues. CDR3 coding DNA: TGCGCCAGCAGCGGGACAGGGGATGGCGAGACCCAGTACTTC. It yields the protein CASSGTGDGETQYF.

The J gene is TRBJ1-1, the V gene TRBV6-5; D might be TRBD1 (5 bases). Germline CDR1 is MNHEY and CDR2 is SVGAGI. The CDR3 length is 14 residues. Between the trimmed V and J ends, which lost 5 bases and 5 bases, there was a span of 15 bases. CDR3 loop: CASSEGRGWTEAFF. The CDR3 bases are TGTGCCAGCAGTGAAGGGAGGGGATGGACTGAAGCTTTCTTT.

The J gene is TRBJ2-3, the V gene TRBV27, with D maybe TRBD2 (5 bases). CDR1 and CDR2 (germline): MNHEY, SMNVEV (reference sequence). Trimming left V 3 bases short and J 5 bases short, with 18 bases between. CDR3 length: 16 amino acids. Here the CDR3 DNA reads TGTGCCAGCAGTTTGGTTCTAGCCGGAGGCTTAGATACGCAGTATTTT. Protein: CASSLVLAGGLDTQYF.

This rearrangement joins TRBV4-1 to TRBJ2-7, with 9 bases that match TRBD1. The CDR3 has 15 residues. Losses at the gene ends were 5 bases for V and 5 bases for J; bases not matched to a gene: 10. The germline gives CDR1 MGHRA, CDR2 YSYEKL. CDR3 residues: CASSFPGQGHNEQYF. The CDR3 coding sequence is TGCGCCAGCAGCTTCCCGGGACAGGGTCACAACGAGCAGTACTTC.

The chain carries TRBV5-1 and TRBJ2-1; D gene unclear. Germline V gene lookup returns CDR1 SGHRS and CDR2 YFSETQ. Trimming took off 0 bases at V and 5 bases at J, with 12 bases between the two ends. The CDR3 loop spans 15 amino acids. This chain's CDR3 is CASSLAVSPDNEQFF. CDR3 DNA sequence: TGCGCCAGCAGCTTGGCTGTGTCGCCAGACAATGAGCAGTTCTTC. The entire variable domain, with the rest obtained from reference TRBV5-1 and TRBJ2-1, is as follows: KAGVTQTPRYLIKTRGQQVTLSCSPISGHRSVSWYQQTPGQGLQFLFEYFSETQRNKGNFPGRFSGRQFSNSRSEMNVSTLELGDSALYLCASSLAVSPDNEQFFGPGTRLTVL.

The chain employs TRBV7-6 and TRBJ1-5; D might be TRBD1 (5 bases). Looked up from germline, CDR1 is SGHVS and CDR2 is FNYEAQ. The V and J ends lost 4 bases and 5 bases respectively, with 6 bases between them. The CDR3 loop spans 12 amino acids. The CDR3 sequence is CASSSGDQPQHF. DNA of the CDR3: TGTGCCAGCAGCTCGGGGGATCAGCCCCAGCATTTT.

This clone is a singleton in its sample. This chain links TRBV10-3 with TRBJ1-5; 7 positions agree with TRBD1. The CDR3 is made up of 15 amino acids. V lost 8 bases, J lost 7 bases, and 14 bases stayed unmatched. Germline CDR1 ENHRY, CDR2 SYGVKD. CDR3 coding DNA: TGTGCCATCGGGAAGGGGACAGACCAACGACAGCCCCAGCATTTT. It encodes CAIGKGTDQRQPQHF.